This TCR beta chain comes out of a study of T cells after yellow fever vaccination. Study findings and constraints: The secondary response peaked faster, at day 5 versus 15, but was weaker.

This clonotype was seen more than once but under ten times. No antigen is known for it. Germline CDR1 reads SGHAT; CDR2 reads FQNNGV. With V trimmed by 0 bases and J by 1 base, 15 bases remained unmatched. CDR3 length: 21 amino acids. TCRdb processed the 5' RACE reads anew with MiXCR; each CDR3 protein has one entry. The data show approximately 610,000 distinct CDR3 sequences, with 17% seen just once and around a sixth held by the top ten. The V and J genes are TRBV11-2 and TRBJ2-1; 10 bases fit TRBD2. The clonotype was recovered from a man in his late teens or twenties who received the YFV17D yellow fever vaccine. The sample in question was PBMCs, obtained about 5 days after the first yellow fever vaccination. CDR3 nucleotides: TGTGCCAGCAGCTTAGAACCTTTGTACAGCGGGGGGGCCGGGTCCTACAATGAGCAGTTCTTC. Translated, it gives CASSLEPLYSGGAGSYNEQFF.